This T cell receptor (beta chain) was sequenced during a study of post-analysis software for immune sequencing data. This CDR3 spans 16 amino acids. Germline CDR1 ENHRY, CDR2 SYGVKD. V shed 5 bases, J shed 6 bases, and the junction held 13 bases outside the gene matches. The TCR beta cDNA libraries contained unique molecular identifiers. MiXCR, applied by TCRdb to the PCR reads, yields one record per CDR3 protein. The table has a few hundred thousand distinct CDR3 sequences, 35% to 40% seen once. With respect to this clonotype: What it recognizes is unknown.

Study conclusions and caveats: Patients showed TRBV5-6, TRBV5-1 and TRBV20-1 among five TRBV segments more frequent than in controls.

This chain uses TRBV10-3 with TRBJ2-1; 7 nucleotides agree with TRBD2. This clonotype was obtained from a girl between 5 and 17 years old with multiple sclerosis. What was sequenced was blood. The CDR3: CAISLSQQGGSNEQFF. DNA for the CDR3: TGTGCCATCAGTCTCTCCCAGCAGGGAGGGTCCAATGAGCAGTTCTTC.